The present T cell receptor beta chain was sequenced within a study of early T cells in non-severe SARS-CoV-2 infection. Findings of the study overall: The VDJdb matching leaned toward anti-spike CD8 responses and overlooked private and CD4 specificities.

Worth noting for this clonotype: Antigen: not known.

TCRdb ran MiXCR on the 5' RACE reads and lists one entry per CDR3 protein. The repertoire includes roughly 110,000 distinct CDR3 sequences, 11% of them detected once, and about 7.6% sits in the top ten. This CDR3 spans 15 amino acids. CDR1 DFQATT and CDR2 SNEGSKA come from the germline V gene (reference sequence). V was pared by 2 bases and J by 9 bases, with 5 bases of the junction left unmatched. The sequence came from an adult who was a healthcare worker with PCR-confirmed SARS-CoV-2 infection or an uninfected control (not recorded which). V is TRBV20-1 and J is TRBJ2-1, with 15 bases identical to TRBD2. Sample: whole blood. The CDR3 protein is CSARPGLAGGSEQFF. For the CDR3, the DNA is TGCAGTGCTAGACCGGGACTAGCGGGAGGTAGTGAGCAGTTCTTC.